These 20 T cell receptor beta chains were sequenced from one sample in a study of human T cells and chemical hapten exposure. TCRdb called the RACE reads again in MiXCR, with one record for every CDR3 protein. Of 75,000 to 90,000 distinct CDR3 sequences listed, around 7.8% are singletons. Time point defined: patch test 1, 2 weeks after DPC sensitization. Treatment meaning: therapeutic diphenylcyclopropenone sensitization with weekly scalp DPC. The starting material was whole blood, obtained in connection with sensitization to the hapten diphenylcyclopropenone (DPC). Receptor source: a woman in her 30s with alopecia areata. Some clones in this sample may be carry-over from other donors' samples.

V usage is TRBV5-4 and J usage is TRBJ2-5, with 11 bases identical to TRBD1. CDR1 and CDR2 from the germline V gene are SGHNT and YYREEE (reference sequence). This CDR3 has 16 residues. Trimming cost V 2 bases and J 1 base; bases outside gene matches: 4. The CDR3, as DNA: TGTGCCAGCAGCTTAGGGACAGGGGGTTTCCAAGAGACCCAGTACTTC. Protein sequence: CASSLGTGGFQETQYF.

In its sample, this clonotype was seen many times. This chain joins TRBV12-3 or TRBV12-4 and TRBJ2-5, with 7 nucleotides matching TRBD1. The V gene end was trimmed by 8 bases and the J gene end by 4 bases; junction bases not matched to a gene: 7. The CDR3 sequence is 13 residues long. Here the CDR3 DNA reads TGTGCCAGCCGACAGGGTGGGGTAGAGACCCAGTACTTC. It translates to CASRQGGVETQYF.

This clonotype showed up many times. The V and J genes are TRBV3-1 and TRBJ2-1; no reliable D call. Germline V gene data show CDR1 as LGHDT and CDR2 as YNNKEL (reference sequence). This CDR3 contains 11 residues. V gave up 4 bases and J gave up 9 bases, with 7 bases separating them. For the CDR3, the DNA is TGTGCCAGCAGCCGGACCTCTGAGCAGTTCTTC. Its protein product is CASSRTSEQFF.

This clonotype was detected only a few times. This chain joins TRBV5-6 and TRBJ1-1, with D perhaps matching TRBD1 (6 bases). The CDR3 is 17 residues long. With 4 bases removed from V and 1 base from J, the gap between germline ends came to 20 bases. The germline gives CDR1 SGHDT, CDR2 YYEEEE. Here the CDR3 reads CASSRWTARFGNTEAFF. In nucleotides, the CDR3 is TGTGCCAGCAGCCGTTGGACAGCCAGGTTCGGGAACACTGAAGCTTTCTTT.

This clonotype was detected many times. The chain couples TRBV2 to TRBJ1-3; D not resolved. V lost 4 bases, J lost 3 bases, and 25 bases lay in between. The CDR3 has 19 residues. Germline-derived CDR1 and CDR2 are SNHLY and FYNNEI. The CDR3 sequence: CASSASRTLFQAGGNTIYF. The CDR3 DNA reads TGTGCCAGCAGTGCTTCCCGGACCCTTTTCCAGGCCGGTGGAAACACCATATATTTT.

This clonotype was counted between two and nine times. The CDR3 reads CASGTSGEEETQYF. In DNA, the CDR3 is TGTGCCAGCGGGACTAGCGGGGAGGAAGAGACCCAGTACTTC. This chain joins TRBV28 and TRBJ2-5, with TRBD2 identical over 13 bases. V lost 8 bases to trimming and J lost 3 bases; unmatched junction nucleotides: 3. Germline V lookup: CDR1 MDHEN, CDR2 SYDVKM. This CDR3 region has 14 residues.

The table lists this clonotype with a few counts. Here the CDR3 reads CASSGGTGMNTEAFF. DNA of the CDR3: TGTGCCAGCAGTGGGGGGACAGGGATGAACACTGAAGCTTTCTTT. This chain connects TRBV25-1 to TRBJ1-1; 9 bases align to TRBD1. Germline CDR1 reads MGHDK; CDR2 reads SYGVNS. V lost 4 bases, J lost 0 bases, and 3 bases stayed unmatched. The CDR3 spans 15 residues.

This clonotype was recorded many times. The chain uses TRBV12-3 or TRBV12-4 and TRBJ1-1, with 8 bases identical to TRBD1. V lost 6 bases to trimming and J lost 7 bases; unmatched junction nucleotides: 4. The CDR3 has 12 residues. The DNA for the CDR3 is TGTGCCAGCAGCCCCGGACAGGGTGAAGCTTTCTTT. This gives the protein CASSPGQGEAFF.

This clonotype has just a few counts. The V call is TRBV19, the J call TRBJ1-1; D gene unclear. The V end lost 5 bases, the J end lost 0 bases, and 10 bases lay between the germline ends. CDR3 length equals 14 residues. Germline V gene sequence: CDR1 LNHDA, CDR2 SQIVND (reference sequence). The CDR3 loop reads CASSPLNLNTEAFF. The CDR3 nucleotides read TGTGCCAGTAGTCCACTAAATTTGAACACTGAAGCTTTCTTT.

The gene calls are TRBV6-5 and TRBJ1-2; D may be TRBD1 (5 bases). CDR1 is MNHEY and CDR2 is SVGAGI in the germline V gene. The CDR3 is 17 amino acids. V lost 2 bases, J lost 5 bases, and 21 bases lay in between. The CDR3 region has the DNA TGTGCCAGCAGTTACAATGTGCAGCTCAGGGATGCTTATGGCTACACCTTC. Translating it yields CASSYNVQLRDAYGYTF.

The rearrangement uses TRBV6-6 and TRBJ2-7; 7 bases fit TRBD1. CDR1 and CDR2 from the germline V gene are MNHNY and SVGAGI (reference sequence). V was pared by 6 bases and J by 7 bases, with 18 bases of the junction left unmatched. The CDR3 extends over 16 amino acids. The CDR3 nucleotides read TGTGCCAGCAGCGCATCAGGGGGTAACCTGGTTAGGGAGCAGTACTTC. This sequence encodes CASSASGGNLVREQYF.

This clonotype showed up many times. This rearrangement joins TRBV20-1 to TRBJ1-1, with 8 bases matching TRBD1. This CDR3 has 13 amino acids. The junction had 7 bases not matched to a gene; V was cut back by 5 bases and J by 5 bases. Germline assignment: CDR1 DFQATT and CDR2 SNEGSKA (reference sequence). CDR3 loop: CSAPQGAGTEAFF. The CDR3 DNA reads TGCAGTGCTCCTCAGGGGGCCGGGACTGAAGCTTTCTTT.

The sample holds a few counts of this clonotype. The V gene is TRBV12-5, the J gene TRBJ2-3; D is uncertain. Per the germline V gene, CDR1 is LGHNT and CDR2 is FRNRAP. Trimming left V 2 bases short and J 0 bases short, with 9 bases between. CDR3 length: 15 amino acids. CDR3 nucleotide sequence: TGTGCTAGTGGTTTGCCCCGGTGGAGCACAGATACGCAGTATTTT. Protein: CASGLPRWSTDTQYF.

V and J are TRBV12-3 or TRBV12-4 and TRBJ2-6; either TRBD1 or TRBD2 may fit D (5 bases each). V lost 6 bases and J lost 4, with 13 bases in between. The CDR3 consists of 15 residues. CDR3: CASRSQGAGANVLTF. The CDR3 DNA follows: TGTGCCAGCAGATCCCAGGGAGCCGGGGCCAACGTCCTGACTTTC.

This clonotype appeared a few times. The rearrangement links TRBV5-1 to TRBJ1-1; tentatively, D is TRBD1 (5 bases). The CDR3 consists of 15 residues. The germline V gene encodes CDR1 SGHRS and CDR2 YFSETQ. Trimming removed 1 base at V and 1 base at J, with 11 bases between. This CDR3 is CASSLLGHTNTEAFF. The CDR3 DNA is TGCGCCAGCAGCTTGCTCGGACATACGAACACTGAAGCTTTCTTT. The complete variable domain, with remaining parts taken from reference TRBV5-1 and TRBJ1-1, reads KAGVTQTPRYLIKTRGQQVTLSCSPISGHRSVSWYQQTPGQGLQFLFEYFSETQRNKGNFPGRFSGRQFSNSRSEMNVSTLELGDSALYLCASSLLGHTNTEAFFGQGTRLTVV.

The chain is built from TRBV18 and TRBJ2-1; TRBD1 agrees at 9 bases. V lost 4 bases and J lost 10; bases outside the gene matches: 8. The germline V gene has CDR1 KGHSH and CDR2 LQKENI. The CDR3 has 14 amino acids. CDR3 nucleotide sequence: TGTGCCAGCTCACGGGACAGGGATTTGGGGGAGCAGTTCTTC. It codes for CASSRDRDLGEQFF.

This clonotype was seen a few times. The rearrangement uses TRBV2 and TRBJ1-2, with 11 bases identical to TRBD1. CDR1 and CDR2 from the germline V gene are SNHLY and FYNNEI. The V segment lost 4 bases and the J segment 8 bases; nucleotides outside the gene matches: 12. The CDR3 runs to 16 residues. The CDR3 loop reads CASSGGTGGGGIGYTF. The CDR3 nucleotides are TGTGCCAGCAGTGGGGGGACAGGGGGAGGAGGGATCGGCTACACCTTC.

This clonotype was seen many times. The rearrangement joins TRBV28 to TRBJ2-1; a possible D gene is TRBD2 (7 bases). The CDR3 totals 11 residues. Trimming took 3 bases from V and 15 from J, leaving 12 bases between them. CDR1 and CDR2 (germline): MDHEN, SYDVKM. Here the CDR3 reads CASSFGGRWFF. The CDR3 DNA reads TGTGCCAGCAGTTTCGGGGGGCGATGGTTCTTC.

This chain connects TRBV6-5 to TRBJ1-6, with D maybe TRBD1 (5 bases). V was trimmed by 6 bases and J by 8 bases, leaving 20 bases between them. CDR3 length: 16 amino acids. Germline CDR1 MNHEY, CDR2 SVGAGI. This CDR3 reads CASRIRQNRSDSPLHF. The CDR3 region has the DNA TGTGCCAGCAGAATTAGACAGAACAGGTCGGATTCACCCCTCCACTTT.

At least ten counts were recorded for this clonotype. The V call is TRBV5-5, the J call TRBJ1-5, with 8 positions matching TRBD1. The V segment lost 4 bases and the J segment 1 base; nucleotides outside the gene matches: 7. Germline values: CDR1 SGHKS, CDR2 YYEKEE (reference sequence). There are 16 residues in the CDR3. The chain's CDR3 is CASSAGGGRSNQPQHF. CDR3 coding DNA: TGTGCCAGCAGCGCAGGGGGCGGACGCAGCAATCAGCCCCAGCATTTT.